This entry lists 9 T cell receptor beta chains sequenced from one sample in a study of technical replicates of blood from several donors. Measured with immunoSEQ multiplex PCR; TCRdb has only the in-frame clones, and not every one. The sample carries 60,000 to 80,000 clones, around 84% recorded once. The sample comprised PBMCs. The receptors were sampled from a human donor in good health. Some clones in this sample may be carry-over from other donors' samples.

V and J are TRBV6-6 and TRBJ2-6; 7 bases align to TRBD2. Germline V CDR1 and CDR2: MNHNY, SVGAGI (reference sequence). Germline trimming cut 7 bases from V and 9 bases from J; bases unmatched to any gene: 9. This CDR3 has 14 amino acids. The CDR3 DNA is TGTGCCAGCACCCCCGGGGGGTGGGACAACGTCCTGACTTTC. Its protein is CASTPGGWDNVLTF.

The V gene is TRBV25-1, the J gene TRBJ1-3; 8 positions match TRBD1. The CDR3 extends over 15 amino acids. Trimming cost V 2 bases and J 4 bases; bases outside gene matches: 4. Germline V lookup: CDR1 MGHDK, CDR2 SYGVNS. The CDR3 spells CASSEGQGAGNTIYF. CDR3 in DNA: TGTGCCAGCAGTGAAGGACAGGGCGCCGGAAACACCATATATTTT.

The CDR3 is CASSVELGPYEQYF. DNA of the CDR3: TGTGCCAGCAGCGTAGAGTTGGGGCCCTACGAGCAGTACTTC. The V gene is TRBV9, the J gene TRBJ2-7, with D maybe TRBD1 (5 bases). Trimming cost V 0 bases and J 2 bases, with 9 bases left between them. The CDR3 is made up of 14 amino acids. The V gene's germline CDR1 is SGDLS and CDR2 YYNGEE.

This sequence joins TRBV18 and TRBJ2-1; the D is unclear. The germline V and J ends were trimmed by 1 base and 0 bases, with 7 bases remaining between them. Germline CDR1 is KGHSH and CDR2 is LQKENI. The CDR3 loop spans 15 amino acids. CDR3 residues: CASSPLADSYNEQFF. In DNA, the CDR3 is TGTGCCAGCTCACCACTGGCAGACTCCTACAATGAGCAGTTCTTC.

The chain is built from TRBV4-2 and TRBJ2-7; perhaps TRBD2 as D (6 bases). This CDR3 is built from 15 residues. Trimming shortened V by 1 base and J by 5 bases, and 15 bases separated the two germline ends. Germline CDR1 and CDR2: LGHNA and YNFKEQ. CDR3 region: CASSQGRARRDEQYF. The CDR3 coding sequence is TGTGCCAGCAGCCAAGGGAGGGCGAGGAGGGACGAGCAGTACTTC.

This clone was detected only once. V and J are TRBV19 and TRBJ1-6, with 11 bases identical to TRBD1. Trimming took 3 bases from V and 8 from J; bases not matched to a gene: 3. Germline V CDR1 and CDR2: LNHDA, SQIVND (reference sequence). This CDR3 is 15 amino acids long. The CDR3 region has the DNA TGTGCCAGTAGTATCGGACAGGGGGCCCATTCACCCCTCCACTTT. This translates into CASSIGQGAHSPLHF.

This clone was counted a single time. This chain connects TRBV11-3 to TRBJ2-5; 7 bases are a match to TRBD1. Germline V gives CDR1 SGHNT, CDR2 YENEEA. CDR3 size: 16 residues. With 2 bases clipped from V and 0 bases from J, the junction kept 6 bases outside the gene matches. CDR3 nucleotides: TGTGCCAGCAGCTTACGGATGACAGGGAACCAAGAGACCCAGTACTTC. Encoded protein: CASSLRMTGNQETQYF. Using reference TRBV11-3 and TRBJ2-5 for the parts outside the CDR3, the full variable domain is EAGVVQSPRYKIIEKKQPVAFWCNPISGHNTLYWYLQNLGQGPELLIRYENEEAVDDSQLPKDRFSAERLKGVDSTLKIQPAELGDSAVYLCASSLRMTGNQETQYFGPGTRLLVL.

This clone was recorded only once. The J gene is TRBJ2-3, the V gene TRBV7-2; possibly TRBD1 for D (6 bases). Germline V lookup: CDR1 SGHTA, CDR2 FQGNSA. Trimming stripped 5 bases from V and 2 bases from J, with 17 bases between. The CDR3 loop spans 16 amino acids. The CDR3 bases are TGTGCCAGCAGCGCAACCGGACAGCGACCCACAGATACGCAGTATTTT. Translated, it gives CASSATGQRPTDTQYF.

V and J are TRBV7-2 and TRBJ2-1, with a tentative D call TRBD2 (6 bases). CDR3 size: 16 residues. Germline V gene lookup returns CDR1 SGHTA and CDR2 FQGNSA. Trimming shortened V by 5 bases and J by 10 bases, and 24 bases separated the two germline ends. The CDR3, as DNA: TGTGCCAGCAGCCCACCGCGGGGAGGCCAGCGGTTGGAGCAGTTCTTC. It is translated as CASSPPRGGQRLEQFF.